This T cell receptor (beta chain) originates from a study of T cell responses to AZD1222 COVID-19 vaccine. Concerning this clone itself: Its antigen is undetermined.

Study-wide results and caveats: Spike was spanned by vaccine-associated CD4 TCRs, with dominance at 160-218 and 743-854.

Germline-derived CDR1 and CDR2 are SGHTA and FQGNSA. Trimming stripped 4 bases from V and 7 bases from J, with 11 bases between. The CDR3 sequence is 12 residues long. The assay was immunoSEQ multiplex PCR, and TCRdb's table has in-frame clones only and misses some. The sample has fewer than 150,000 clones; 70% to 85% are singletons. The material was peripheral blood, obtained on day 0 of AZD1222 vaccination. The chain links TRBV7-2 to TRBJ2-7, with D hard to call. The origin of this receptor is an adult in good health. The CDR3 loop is CASSSGLGEQYF. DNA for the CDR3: TGTGCCAGCAGCTCAGGCCTGGGGGAGCAGTACTTC.